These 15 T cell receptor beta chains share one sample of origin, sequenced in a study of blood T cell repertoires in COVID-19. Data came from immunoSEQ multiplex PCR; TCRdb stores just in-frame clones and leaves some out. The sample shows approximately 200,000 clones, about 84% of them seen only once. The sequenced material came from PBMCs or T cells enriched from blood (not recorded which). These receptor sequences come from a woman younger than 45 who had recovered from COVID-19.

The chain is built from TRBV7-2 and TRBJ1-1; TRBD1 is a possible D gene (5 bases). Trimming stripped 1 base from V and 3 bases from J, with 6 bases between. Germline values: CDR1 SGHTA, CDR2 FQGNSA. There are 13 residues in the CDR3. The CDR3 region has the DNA TGTGCCAGCAGCTTAGAGGGGCACACTGAAGCTTTCTTT. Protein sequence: CASSLEGHTEAFF.

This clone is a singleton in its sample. The CDR3 bases are TGTGCCAGCAGTGGGACAGGGGGATGGCCCCAGCATTTT. Its translation is CASSGTGGWPQHF. The gene calls are TRBV28 and TRBJ1-5; TRBD1 agrees at 11 bases. The ends lost 5 bases at V and 9 bases at J; junction bases unmatched: 3. This CDR3 region has 13 residues. The germline V gene encodes CDR1 MDHEN and CDR2 SYDVKM.

CDR3 sequence (DNA): TGTGCCAGCAGTTTGGGACCCGGGACAGTCTGGCTCTACGAGCAGTACTTC. This sequence encodes CASSLGPGTVWLYEQYF. The V gene is TRBV28, the J gene TRBJ2-7; TRBD1 agrees at 7 bases. The ends lost 3 bases at V and 3 bases at J; junction bases unmatched: 14. The CDR3 runs to 17 residues. Germline-derived CDR1 and CDR2 are MDHEN and SYDVKM.

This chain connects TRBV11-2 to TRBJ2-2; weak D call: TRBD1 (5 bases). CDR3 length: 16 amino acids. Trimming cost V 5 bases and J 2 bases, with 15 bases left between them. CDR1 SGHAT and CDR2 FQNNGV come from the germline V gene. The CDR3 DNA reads TGTGCCAGCAGCGGCCCAGGACAAAATAACACCGGGGAGCTGTTTTTT. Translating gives CASSGPGQNNTGELFF. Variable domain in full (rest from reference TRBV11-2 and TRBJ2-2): EAGVAQSPRYKIIEKRQSVAFWCNPISGHATLYWYQQILGQGPKLLIQFQNNGVVDDSQLPKDRFSAERLKGVDSTLKIQPAKLEDSAVYLCASSGPGQNNTGELFFGEGSRLTVL.

The DNA for the CDR3 is TGTGCCAGCAGCATTAATACGGACGAGCAGTACTTC. Amino acid sequence: CASSINTDEQYF. The genes are TRBV13 and TRBJ2-7, with D unclear. This CDR3 spans 12 amino acids. Per the germline V gene, CDR1 is PRHDT and CDR2 is FYEKMQ (reference sequence). Trimming left V 5 bases short and J 5 bases short, with 10 bases between.

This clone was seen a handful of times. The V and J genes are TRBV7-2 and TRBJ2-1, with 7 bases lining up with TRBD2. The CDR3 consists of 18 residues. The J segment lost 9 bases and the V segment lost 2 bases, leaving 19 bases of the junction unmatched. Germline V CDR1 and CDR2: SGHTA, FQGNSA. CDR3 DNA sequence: TGTGCCAGCAGCTTAAGTGGTACGGGCGGGAGTAGTTTTACTGAGCAGTTCTTC. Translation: CASSLSGTGGSSFTEQFF.

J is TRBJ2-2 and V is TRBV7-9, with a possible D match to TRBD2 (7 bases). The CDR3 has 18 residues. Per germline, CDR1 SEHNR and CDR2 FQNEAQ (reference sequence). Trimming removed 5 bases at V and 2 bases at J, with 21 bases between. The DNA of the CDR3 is TGTGCCAGCAGCCCCCCAGCAAGGGGGGGGGAAAACACCGGGGAGCTGTTTTTT. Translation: CASSPPARGGENTGELFF.

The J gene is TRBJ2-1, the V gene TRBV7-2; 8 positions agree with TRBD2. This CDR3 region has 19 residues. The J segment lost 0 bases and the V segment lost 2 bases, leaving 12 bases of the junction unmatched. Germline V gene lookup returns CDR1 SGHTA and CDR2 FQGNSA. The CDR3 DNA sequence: TGTGCCAGCAGCTTAAGGACGACTAGCGCACGGAGCTCCTACAATGAGCAGTTCTTC. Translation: CASSLRTTSARSSYNEQFF.

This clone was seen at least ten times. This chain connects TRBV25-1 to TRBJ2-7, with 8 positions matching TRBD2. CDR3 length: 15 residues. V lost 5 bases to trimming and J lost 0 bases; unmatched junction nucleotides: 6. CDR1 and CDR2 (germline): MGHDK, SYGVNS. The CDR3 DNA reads TGTGCCAGCAGTAGATTAGCGGGAACCTCCTACGAGCAGTACTTC. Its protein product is CASSRLAGTSYEQYF.

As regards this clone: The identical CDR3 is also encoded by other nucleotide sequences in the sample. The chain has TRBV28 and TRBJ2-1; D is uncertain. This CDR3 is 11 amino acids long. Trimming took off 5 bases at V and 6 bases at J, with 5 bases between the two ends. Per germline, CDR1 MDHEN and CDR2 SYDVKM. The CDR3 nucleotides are TGTGCCAGCAGTCCGTTCAATGAGCAGTTCTTC. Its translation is CASSPFNEQFF.

CDR3 loop: CASSLRVPGQGGWNQPQHF. The CDR3 DNA reads TGTGCCAGCAGTTTACGTGTTCCGGGACAGGGAGGATGGAATCAGCCCCAGCATTTT. The V gene is TRBV27, the J gene TRBJ1-5, with 9 bases identical to TRBD1. Germline V lookup: CDR1 MNHEY, CDR2 SMNVEV (reference sequence). This CDR3 has 19 residues. V dropped 2 bases and J dropped 4; count of bases not matched to a gene: 15.

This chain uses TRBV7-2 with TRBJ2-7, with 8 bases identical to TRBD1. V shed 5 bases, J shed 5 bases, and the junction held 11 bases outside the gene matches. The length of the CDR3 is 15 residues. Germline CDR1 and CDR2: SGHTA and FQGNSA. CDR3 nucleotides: TGTGCCAGCAGCAACTACGGACAGGGTCTGAACGAGCAGTACTTC. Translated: CASSNYGQGLNEQYF.

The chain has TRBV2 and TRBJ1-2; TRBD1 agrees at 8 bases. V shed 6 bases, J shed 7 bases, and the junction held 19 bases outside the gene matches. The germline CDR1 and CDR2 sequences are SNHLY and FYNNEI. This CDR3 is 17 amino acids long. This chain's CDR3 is CASSHIKNLQGEGGYTF. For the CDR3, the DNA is TGTGCCAGCAGCCACATCAAGAATTTACAGGGGGAAGGTGGCTACACCTTC.

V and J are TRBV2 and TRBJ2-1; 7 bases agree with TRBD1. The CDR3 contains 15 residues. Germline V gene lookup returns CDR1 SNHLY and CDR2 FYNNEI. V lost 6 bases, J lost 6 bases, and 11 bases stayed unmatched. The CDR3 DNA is TGTGCCAGCAGCGCACGGGGACAGATCACCAATGAGCAGTTCTTC. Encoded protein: CASSARGQITNEQFF.

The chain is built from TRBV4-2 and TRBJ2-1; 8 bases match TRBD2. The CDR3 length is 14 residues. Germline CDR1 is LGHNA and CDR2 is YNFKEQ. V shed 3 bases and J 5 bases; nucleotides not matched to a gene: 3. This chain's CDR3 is CASSQGGGNNEQFF. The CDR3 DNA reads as TGTGCCAGCAGCCAGGGCGGGGGGAACAATGAGCAGTTCTTC.